This T cell receptor beta chain was profiled in a study of PD-L1 blockade in urothelial cancer. Study information: Bladder-origin urothelial cancer in males described twenty-five of the 29 patients.

V was clipped by 1 base and J by 7 bases; unmatched bases: 3. Germline values: CDR1 SGHKS, CDR2 YYEKEE (reference sequence). This CDR3 comprises 13 residues. Each PCR reaction had synthetic TCR analog templates spiked into it. Profiling relied on immunoSEQ multiplex PCR, and the TCRdb table lists in-frame clones only, not all of them. The sample lists under 150,000 clones, roughly 90% occurring once. This clone appeared a few times. Indicated time point: peripheral blood 6 weeks after treatment start. Urothelial carcinoma, locally advanced or metastatic, affected the patients. This clonotype was obtained from a man aged 60 to 69 with urothelial cancer. The gene calls are TRBV5-5 and TRBJ1-2; TRBD1 matches at 8 bases. The source material was PBMCs, sampled around atezolizumab (anti-PD-L1) treatment. CDR3: CASSLRTGSGYTF. Written as DNA, the CDR3 is TGTGCCAGCAGCTTGAGGACAGGGAGTGGCTACACCTTC.